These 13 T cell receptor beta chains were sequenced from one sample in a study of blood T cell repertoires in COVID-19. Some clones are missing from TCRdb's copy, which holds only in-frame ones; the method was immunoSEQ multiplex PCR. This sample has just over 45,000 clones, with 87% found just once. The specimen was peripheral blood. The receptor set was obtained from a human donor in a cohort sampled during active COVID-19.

Written as DNA, the CDR3 is TGCGCCAGCAGCCTTCCTAGCGGGTCCTACAATGAGCAGTTCTTC. This sequence encodes CASSLPSGSYNEQFF. V usage is TRBV5-1 and J usage is TRBJ2-1; 8 nucleotides align to TRBD2. Losses at the gene ends were 4 bases for V and 1 base for J; bases not matched to a gene: 4. Germline lookup yields CDR1 SGHRS and CDR2 YFSETQ. The CDR3 totals 15 residues.

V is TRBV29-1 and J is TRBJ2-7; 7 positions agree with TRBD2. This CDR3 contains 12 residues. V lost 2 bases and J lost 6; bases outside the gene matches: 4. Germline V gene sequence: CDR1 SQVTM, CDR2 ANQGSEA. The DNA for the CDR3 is TGCAGCGTTGAAAGCGGGACGGGCGAGCAGTACTTC. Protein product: CSVESGTGEQYF.

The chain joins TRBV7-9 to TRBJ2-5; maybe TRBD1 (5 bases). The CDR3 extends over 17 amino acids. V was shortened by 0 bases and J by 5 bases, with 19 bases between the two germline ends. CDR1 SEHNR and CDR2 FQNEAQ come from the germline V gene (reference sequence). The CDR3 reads CASSLAPDSSGKETQYF. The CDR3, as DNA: TGTGCCAGCAGCTTAGCCCCAGACTCGTCAGGGAAGGAGACCCAGTACTTC. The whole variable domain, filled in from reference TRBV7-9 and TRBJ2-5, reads DTGVSQNPRHKITKRGQNVTFRCDPISEHNRLYWYRQTLGQGPEFLTYFQNEAQLEKSRLLSDRFSAERPKGSFSTLEIQRTEQGDSAMYLCASSLAPDSSGKETQYFGPGTRLLVL.

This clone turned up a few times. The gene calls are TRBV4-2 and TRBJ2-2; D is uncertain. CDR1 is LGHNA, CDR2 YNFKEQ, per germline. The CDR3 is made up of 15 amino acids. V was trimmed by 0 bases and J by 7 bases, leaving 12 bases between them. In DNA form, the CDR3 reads TGTGCCAGCAGCCAAGAACGGTCGAGCCGCGGGGAGCTGTTTTTT. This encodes CASSQERSSRGELFF.

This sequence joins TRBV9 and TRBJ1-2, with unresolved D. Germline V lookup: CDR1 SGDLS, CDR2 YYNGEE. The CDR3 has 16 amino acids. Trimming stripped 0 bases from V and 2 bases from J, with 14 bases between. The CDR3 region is CASSVGPLGSNYGYTF. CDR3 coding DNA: TGTGCCAGCAGCGTAGGACCCCTCGGGAGCAACTATGGCTACACCTTC.

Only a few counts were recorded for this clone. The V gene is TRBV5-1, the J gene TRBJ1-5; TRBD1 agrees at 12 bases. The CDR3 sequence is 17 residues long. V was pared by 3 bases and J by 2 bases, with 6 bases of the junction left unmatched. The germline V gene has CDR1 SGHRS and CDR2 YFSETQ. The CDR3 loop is CASSSGTGGFGNQPQHF. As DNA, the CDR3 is TGCGCCAGCAGCTCCGGGACAGGGGGCTTTGGCAATCAGCCCCAGCATTTT.

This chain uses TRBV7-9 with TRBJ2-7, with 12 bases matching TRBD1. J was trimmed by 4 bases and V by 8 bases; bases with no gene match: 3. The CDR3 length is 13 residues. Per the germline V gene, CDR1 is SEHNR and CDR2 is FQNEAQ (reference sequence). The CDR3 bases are TGTGCCAGCCAGGGACAGGGGGCTTACGAGCAGTACTTC. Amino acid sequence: CASQGQGAYEQYF.

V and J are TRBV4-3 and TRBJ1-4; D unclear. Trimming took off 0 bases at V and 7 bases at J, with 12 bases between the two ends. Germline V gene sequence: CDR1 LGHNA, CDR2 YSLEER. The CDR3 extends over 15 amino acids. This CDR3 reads CASSQDPTRGEKLFF. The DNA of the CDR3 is TGCGCCAGCAGCCAAGACCCGACACGGGGTGAAAAACTGTTTTTT.

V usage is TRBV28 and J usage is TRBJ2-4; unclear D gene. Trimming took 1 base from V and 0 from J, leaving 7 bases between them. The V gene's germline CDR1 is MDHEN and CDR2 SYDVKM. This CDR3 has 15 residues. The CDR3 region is CASSLSLLAKNIQYF. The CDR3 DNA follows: TGTGCCAGCAGTTTATCTCTGTTAGCCAAAAACATTCAGTACTTC.

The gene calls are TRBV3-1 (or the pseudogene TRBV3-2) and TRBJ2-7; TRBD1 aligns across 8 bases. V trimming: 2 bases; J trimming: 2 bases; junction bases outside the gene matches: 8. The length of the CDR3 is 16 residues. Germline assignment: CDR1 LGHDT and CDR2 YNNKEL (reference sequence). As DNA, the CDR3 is TGTGCCAGCAGCCAACGACAGGGGACCTTTCCCTACGAGCAGTACTTC. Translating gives CASSQRQGTFPYEQYF.

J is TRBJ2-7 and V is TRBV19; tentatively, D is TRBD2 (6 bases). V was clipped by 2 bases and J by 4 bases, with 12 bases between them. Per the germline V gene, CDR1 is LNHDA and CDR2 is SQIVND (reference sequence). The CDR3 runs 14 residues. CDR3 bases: TGTGCCAGTAGTATAACCGGAGGGGTTTACGAGCAGTACTTC. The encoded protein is CASSITGGVYEQYF.

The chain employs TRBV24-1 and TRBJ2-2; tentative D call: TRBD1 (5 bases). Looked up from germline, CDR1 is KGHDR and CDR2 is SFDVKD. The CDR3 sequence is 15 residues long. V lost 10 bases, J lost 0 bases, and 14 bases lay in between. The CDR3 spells CATTDSLSNTGELFF. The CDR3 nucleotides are TGTGCCACGACCGACAGTCTTTCGAACACCGGGGAGCTGTTTTTT.

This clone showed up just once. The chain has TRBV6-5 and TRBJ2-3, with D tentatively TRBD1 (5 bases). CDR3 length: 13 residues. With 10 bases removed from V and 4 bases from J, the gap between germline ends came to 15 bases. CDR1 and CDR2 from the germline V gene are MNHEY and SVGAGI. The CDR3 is CATHLGAADTQYF. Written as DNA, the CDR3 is TGTGCCACCCATCTAGGGGCGGCAGATACGCAGTATTTT.